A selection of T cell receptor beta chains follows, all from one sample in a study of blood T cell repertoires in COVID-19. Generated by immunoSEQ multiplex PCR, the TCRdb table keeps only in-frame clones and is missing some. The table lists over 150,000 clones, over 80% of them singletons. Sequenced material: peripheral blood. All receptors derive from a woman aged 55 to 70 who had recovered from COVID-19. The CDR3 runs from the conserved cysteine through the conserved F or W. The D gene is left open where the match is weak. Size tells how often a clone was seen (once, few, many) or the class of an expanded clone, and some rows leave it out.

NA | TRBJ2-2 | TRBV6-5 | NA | TGTGCCAGCAGCTTTTTCAGGGTCACCGGGGAGCTGTTTTTT | CASSFFRVTGELFF
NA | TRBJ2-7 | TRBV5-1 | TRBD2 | TGCGCCAGCAGCCGGACGACTAGCGGGGATCCGCAGTACTTC | CASSRTTSGDPQYF
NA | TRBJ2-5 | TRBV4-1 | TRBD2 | TGCGCCAGCAGCCAAGAGCCTAGCGGGGCCTCCCAAGAGACCCAGTACTTC | CASSQEPSGASQETQYF
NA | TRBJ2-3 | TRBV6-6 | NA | TGTGCCAGCAGTTACTCCCCGGGGGAAACGCAGTATTTT | CASSYSPGETQYF
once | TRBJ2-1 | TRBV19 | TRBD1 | TGTGCCAGTAGTTCACAGGGGGACTACAATGAGCAGTTCTTC | CASSSQGDYNEQFF
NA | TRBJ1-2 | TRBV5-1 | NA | TGCGCCAGCAGCTTGGTTCCGGCTAACTATGGCTACACCTTC | CASSLVPANYGYTF
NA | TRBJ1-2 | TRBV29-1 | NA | TGCAGCGCCCAAGAGGACAAGGGTGGCTACACCTTC | CSAQEDKGGYTF
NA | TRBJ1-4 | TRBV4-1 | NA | TGCGCCAGCAGCCCAACAAGCGGAGGGTGGTCTAATGAAAAACTGTTTTTT | CASSPTSGGWSNEKLFF
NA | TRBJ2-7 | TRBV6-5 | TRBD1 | TGTGCCAGCAGGACGGGACAGGGAACCTACGAGCAGTACTTC | CASRTGQGTYEQYF
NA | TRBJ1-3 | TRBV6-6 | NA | TGTGCCAGCAGCAGGGCCCTCGGTTCTGGAAACACCATATATTTT | CASSRALGSGNTIYF
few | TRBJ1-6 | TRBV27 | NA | TGTGCCAGCAGCTTAACCCGGGAGTCACCCCTCCACTTT | CASSLTRESPLHF
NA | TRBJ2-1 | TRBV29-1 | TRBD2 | TGCAGCGTTGAAGACCACGGGGGGGCGATGGTGTTCTTC | CSVEDHGGAMVFF
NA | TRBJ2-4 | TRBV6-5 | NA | TGTGCCAGCAGTTACTCCGGGTTATCCAAAAACATTCAGTACTTC | CASSYSGLSKNIQYF
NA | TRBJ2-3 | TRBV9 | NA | TGTGCCAGCAGCTCGGACCGGCGGGCAGATACGCAGTATTTT | CASSSDRRADTQYF
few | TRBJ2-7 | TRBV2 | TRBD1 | TGTGCCAGCCTCAGGGACAGGGGGCAGTACGAGCAGTACTTC | CASLRDRGQYEQYF
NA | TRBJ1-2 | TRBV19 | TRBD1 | TGTGTCAGCGAGGCAGGGGGGCTCTATGGCTACACCTTC | CVSEAGGLYGYTF
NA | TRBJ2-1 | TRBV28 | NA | TGTGCCAGCAGAGGTTCGGGGTTGGTTGAGCAGTTCTTC | CASRGSGLVEQFF
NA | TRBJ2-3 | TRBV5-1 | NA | TGCGCCAGCAGCTTCGGGGGGCGCACAGATACGCAGTATTTT | CASSFGGRTDTQYF
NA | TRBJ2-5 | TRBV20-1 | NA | TGCAGTGCTAGTACATGGAGGTCGGAGACCCAGTACTTC | CSASTWRSETQYF
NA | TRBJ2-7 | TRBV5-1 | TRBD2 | TGCGCCAGCAGCTTGGTACTAGCGGGGGATTACGAGCAGTACTTC | CASSLVLAGDYEQYF
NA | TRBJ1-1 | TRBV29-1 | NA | TGCAGCGTTGTGGGGCAGGACCTCATGAACACTGAAGCTTTCTTT | CSVVGQDLMNTEAFF
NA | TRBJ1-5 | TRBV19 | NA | TGTGCCAGTAGTAACAGGGAGGGCGCCGGTCAGCCCCAGCATTTT | CASSNREGAGQPQHF
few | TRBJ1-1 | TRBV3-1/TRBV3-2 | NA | TGTGCCAGCAGGGATTGGACAGTCAACACTGAAGCTTTCTTT | CASRDWTVNTEAFF
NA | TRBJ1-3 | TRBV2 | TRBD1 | TGTGCCAGCAGGCCTGGGACAGGGGATTCGTATTCTGGAAACACCATATATTTT | CASRPGTGDSYSGNTIYF
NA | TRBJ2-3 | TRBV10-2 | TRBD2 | TGCGCCAGCAGTGAGTCCCTAGCGGGGGGCACAGATACGCAGTATTTT | CASSESLAGGTDTQYF
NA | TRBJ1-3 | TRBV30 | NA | TGTGCCTGGAGTGTACTTATCTCTGGAAACACCATATATTTT | CAWSVLISGNTIYF
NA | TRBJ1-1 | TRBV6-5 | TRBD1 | TGTGCCAGCAGCGACAGGGGAGGAACGGGCACTGAAGCTTTCTTT | CASSDRGGTGTEAFF
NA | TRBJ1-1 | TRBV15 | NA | TGTGCCACCAGCAGTACAGGGCGGAACACTGAAGCTTTCTTT | CATSSTGRNTEAFF
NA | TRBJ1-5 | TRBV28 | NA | TGTGCCAGCAGTTTCCCTTATCAGCCCCAGCATTTT | CASSFPYQPQHF
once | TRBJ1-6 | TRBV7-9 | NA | TGTGCCAGCAGCTTCTACAGGGTTTATAATTCACCCCTCCACTTT | CASSFYRVYNSPLHF
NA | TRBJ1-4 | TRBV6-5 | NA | TGTGCCAGCAGACGACACCCTAATGAAAAACTGTTTTTT | CASRRHPNEKLFF
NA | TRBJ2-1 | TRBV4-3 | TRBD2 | TGCGCCAGCAGCCAAGATCTAGCGGGGGGGCCGAGGTATGAGCAGTTCTTC | CASSQDLAGGPRYEQFF
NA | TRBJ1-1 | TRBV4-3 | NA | TGCGCCAGCAGCCAAGATAGGCAGGGAAACACTGAAGCTTTCTTT | CASSQDRQGNTEAFF
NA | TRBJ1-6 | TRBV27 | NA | TGTGCCAGCAGTTTGAAAGGGGGTAATTCACCCCTCCACTTT | CASSLKGGNSPLHF
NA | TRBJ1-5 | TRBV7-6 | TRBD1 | TGTGCCAGCAGCTTAGGGACAGGGGAGCAGCCCCAGCATTTT | CASSLGTGEQPQHF
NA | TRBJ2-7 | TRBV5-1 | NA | TGCGCCAGCAGCTTTGGAGAGAGCTCCTACGAGCAGTACTTC | CASSFGESSYEQYF
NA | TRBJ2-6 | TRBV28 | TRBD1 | TGTGCCAGCAGTCCAGGGGGTACTGGGGCCAACGTCCTGACTTTC | CASSPGGTGANVLTF
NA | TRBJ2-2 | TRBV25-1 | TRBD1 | TGTGCCAGCAGTGAATTCTACAGGGGGCCCGGGGAGCTGTTTTTT | CASSEFYRGPGELFF
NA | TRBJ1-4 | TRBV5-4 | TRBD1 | TGTGCCAGCAGCTCAGGACAGGGGGGGGCTAATGAAAAACTGTTTTTT | CASSSGQGGANEKLFF
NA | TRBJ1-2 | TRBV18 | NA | TGTGCCAGCTCACCACCGACGAGGGTAGCTAACTATGGCTACACCTTC | CASSPPTRVANYGYTF
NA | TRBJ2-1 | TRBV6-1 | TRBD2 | TGTGCCAGCAGTGAACAGCGGGGAGCTTACAATGAGCAGTTCTTC | CASSEQRGAYNEQFF
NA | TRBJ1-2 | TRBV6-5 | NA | TGTGCCAGCAGCAAACAGGGAAGGGGCTACACCTTC | CASSKQGRGYTF
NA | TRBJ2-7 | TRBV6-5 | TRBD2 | TGTGCCAGCAGATCACAACTAGCGGGGGATTACGAGCAGTACTTC | CASRSQLAGDYEQYF
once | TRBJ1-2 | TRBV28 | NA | TGTGCCAGCAGTTTGCAAGGGGGCTATGGCTACACCTTC | CASSLQGGYGYTF
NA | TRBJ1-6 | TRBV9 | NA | TGTGCCAGCAGCGTAGAGTTGAGTTTGGAGGGATCACCCCTCCACTTT | CASSVELSLEGSPLHF
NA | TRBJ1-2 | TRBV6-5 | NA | TGTGCCAGCAGTTACTCGATAGGGGTCTATGGCTACACCTTC | CASSYSIGVYGYTF
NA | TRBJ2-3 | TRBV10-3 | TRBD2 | TGTGCCATCAGCCTCGGACTAGCGGGAGGCACAGATACGCAGTATTTT | CAISLGLAGGTDTQYF
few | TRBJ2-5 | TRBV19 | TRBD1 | TGTGCCAGTAGTAGAGGGACAGGAGGAATTAGGGAGACCCAGTACTTC | CASSRGTGGIRETQYF
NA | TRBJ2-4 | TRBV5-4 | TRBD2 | TGTGCCAGCAGCTCGGGAGCGGGGGGCTTAAACATTCAGTACTTC | CASSSGAGGLNIQYF
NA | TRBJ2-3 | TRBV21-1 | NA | TGTGCCAGCCACTGGGGCAGGGGGCTTGTGGCGGGGCTTCCCCCAACCACAGATACGCAGTATTTT | CASHWGRGLVAGLPPTTDTQYF
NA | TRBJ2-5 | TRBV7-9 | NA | TGTGCCAGCGAGTGGTTTAGCCGTGAGACCCAGTACTTC | CASEWFSRETQYF